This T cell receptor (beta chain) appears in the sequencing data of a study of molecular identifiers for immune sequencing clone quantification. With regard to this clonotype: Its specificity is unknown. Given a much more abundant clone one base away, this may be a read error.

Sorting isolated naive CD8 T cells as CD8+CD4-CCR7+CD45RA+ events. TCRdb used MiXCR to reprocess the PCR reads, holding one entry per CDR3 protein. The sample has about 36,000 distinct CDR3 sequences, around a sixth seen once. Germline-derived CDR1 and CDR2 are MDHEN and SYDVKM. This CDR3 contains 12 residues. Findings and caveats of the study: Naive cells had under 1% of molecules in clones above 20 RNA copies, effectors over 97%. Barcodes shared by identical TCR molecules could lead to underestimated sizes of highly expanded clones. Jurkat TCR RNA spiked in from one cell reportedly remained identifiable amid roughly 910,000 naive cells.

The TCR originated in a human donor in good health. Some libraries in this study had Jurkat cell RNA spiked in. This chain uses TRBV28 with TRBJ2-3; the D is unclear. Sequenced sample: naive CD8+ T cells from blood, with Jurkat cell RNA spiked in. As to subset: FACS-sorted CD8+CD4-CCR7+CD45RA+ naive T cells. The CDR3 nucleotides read TGTGCCAGTCAGAAGGGCCCAGATATGCAGTATTTT. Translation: CASQKGPDMQYF.